This T cell receptor (beta chain) was captured in a study of blood T cells in healthy people across ages. Study-wide points: One million T cells yielded diversity estimates that were considered underestimates.

A remark on this clonotype: Antigen: not known.

This CDR3 comprises 13 residues. CDR1 ENHRY and CDR2 SYGVKD come from the germline V gene. Trimming pared 6 bases from V and 0 bases from J, leaving 9 bases between. Through a sample-barcoded 5' primer and a J-beta primer mix, a second PCR was run for about 6 to 11 cycles. TCRdb fed the 5' RACE reads into MiXCR, producing one record per CDR3 protein. The data show hundreds of thousands of distinct CDR3 sequences, around half seen once. This chain joins TRBV10-3 and TRBJ2-7, with D possibly called TRBD1 or TRBD2 (5 bases each). The material sequenced was blood. This clonotype was sampled from a man older than 75 in good health. The CDR3 region has the DNA TGTGCCATCAGCGGGACCAACTCCTACGAGCAGTACTTC. It translates to CAISGTNSYEQYF.